The 32 T cell receptor beta chains presented below share a single source sample, sequenced in a study of OX40 agonist ivuxolimab in advanced cancers. Repertoires were generated with immunoSEQ multiplex PCR, while TCRdb's copy carries only in-frame clones and drops some. The sample records 65,000 to 95,000 clones, roughly nine tenths being singletons. The source material was CD4+ or CD8+ T cells sorted from blood, sampled in a trial of the OX40 agonist ivuxolimab. Every receptor here comes from an adult with an advanced solid tumor such as melanoma, head and neck, liver or kidney cancer.

This rearrangement joins TRBV21-1 to TRBJ2-7. TRBV21-1 is annotated as a pseudogene. The CDR3 covers 15 residues. The DNA for the CDR3 is TGTGCCAGCAGCAAAGATGGGGGGCGCGTCTACGAGCAGTACTTC. It is translated as CASSKDGGRVYEQYF.

J is TRBJ1-4 and V is TRBV2; the D gene is possibly TRBD1 (5 bases). Trimming left V 1 base short and J 8 bases short, with 8 bases between. This CDR3 has 13 amino acids. The germline V gene has CDR1 SNHLY and CDR2 FYNNEI. DNA for the CDR3: TGTGCCAGCAGTGAAGGGGGGAGGGAAAAACTGTTTTTT. Encoded protein: CASSEGGREKLFF.

This clone was detected once. The V gene is TRBV9, the J gene TRBJ2-5; no definite D call. The CDR3 contains 13 residues. Germline lookup yields CDR1 SGDLS and CDR2 YYNGEE. The V end lost 3 bases, the J end lost 1 base, and 7 bases lay between the germline ends. The CDR3 DNA reads TGTGCCAGCAGCGGAGCGACCCAAGAGACCCAGTACTTC. It specifies CASSGATQETQYF. Full variable domain (rest looked up from reference TRBV9 and TRBJ2-5): DSGVTQTPKHLITATGQRVTLRCSPRSGDLSVYWYQQSLDQGLQFLIQYYNGEERAKGNILERFSAQQFPDLHSELNLSSLELGDSALYFCASSGATQETQYFGPGTRLLVL.

The V and J genes are TRBV4-1 and TRBJ2-5; D remains unclear. Per the germline V gene, CDR1 is MGHRA and CDR2 is YSYEKL. CDR3 length: 13 residues. Trimming removed 1 base from V and 4 bases from J, with 7 bases in between. CDR3 in DNA: TGCGCCAGCAGCCAAGGCAACAGAGAGACCCAGTACTTC. As protein: CASSQGNRETQYF.

The rearrangement joins TRBV5-4 to TRBJ2-2, with 8 bases matching TRBD1. Germline assignment: CDR1 SGHNT and CDR2 YYREEE (reference sequence). V was pared by 5 bases and J by 4 bases, with 10 bases of the junction left unmatched. The CDR3 length is 16 residues. CDR3 in DNA: TGTGCCAGCAGGCTCTCCTCAGGGGGCCTCACCGGGGAGCTGTTTTTT. It yields the protein CASRLSSGGLTGELFF.

This clone appeared a single time. CDR3 sequence (DNA): TGTGCCAGCAGCCCTAGCGGGGGTAGACCAGAGACCCAGTACTTC. Protein product: CASSPSGGRPETQYF. The V call is TRBV11-2, the J call TRBJ2-5; 10 bases are shared with TRBD2. Germline V gene sequence: CDR1 SGHAT, CDR2 FQNNGV. The J segment lost 4 bases and the V segment lost 5 bases, leaving 7 bases of the junction unmatched. The CDR3 loop spans 15 amino acids.

V is TRBV5-4 and J is TRBJ2-3, with a possible D match to TRBD2 (7 bases). Germline V gene lookup returns CDR1 SGHNT and CDR2 YYREEE (reference sequence). The CDR3 is made up of 15 amino acids. Trimming stripped 2 bases from V and 2 bases from J, with 12 bases between. CDR3 bases: TGTGCCAGCAGCTTTGGGGGGGACAACACAGATACGCAGTATTTT. This gives the protein CASSFGGDNTDTQYF.

This chain joins TRBV4-3 and TRBJ2-3; 7 bases match TRBD1. The germline gives CDR1 LGHNA, CDR2 YSLEER. This CDR3 has 17 residues. The junction had 11 bases not matched to a gene; V was cut back by 4 bases and J by 1 base. The CDR3: CASSPLRGGSGTDTQYF. The CDR3 nucleotides read TGCGCCAGCAGCCCGCTCAGAGGGGGCTCGGGCACAGATACGCAGTATTTT.

This chain links TRBV28 with TRBJ2-5; 11 positions agree with TRBD2. After removal of 3 bases from V and 5 bases from J, the junction contained 5 bases not matched to a gene. The CDR3 extends over 15 amino acids. The germline CDR1 and CDR2 sequences are MDHEN and SYDVKM. CDR3 sequence reads: CASSFSLAGAETQYF. The CDR3 DNA reads TGTGCCAGCAGTTTCTCACTAGCGGGAGCGGAGACCCAGTACTTC.

The rearrangement links TRBV7-2 to TRBJ1-3; D remains unclear. Germline V gene sequence: CDR1 SGHTA, CDR2 FQGNSA. CDR3 length: 15 amino acids. Trimming removed 7 bases from V and 0 bases from J, with 13 bases in between. DNA of the CDR3: TGTGCCAGCACCTCATTAAGAGTCTCTGGAAACACCATATATTTT. Its protein product is CASTSLRVSGNTIYF.

This chain uses TRBV27 with TRBJ1-2; 12 nucleotides agree with TRBD1. Germline values: CDR1 MNHEY, CDR2 SMNVEV (reference sequence). The CDR3 runs 15 residues. The trim removed 6 bases at V and 8 bases at J, leaving 10 bases unmatched. The DNA of the CDR3 is TGTGCCAGCAGACGTCCGGGACAGGGGGCTGGGGGCTACACCTTC. Translated, it gives CASRRPGQGAGGYTF.

This chain connects TRBV19 to TRBJ2-1; 7 bases align to TRBD2. Germline V gene data show CDR1 as LNHDA and CDR2 as SQIVND (reference sequence). V lost 3 bases and J lost 9; bases outside the gene matches: 8. The CDR3 consists of 14 residues. Here the CDR3 reads CASSIGGRESEQFF. CDR3 nucleotide sequence: TGTGCCAGTAGTATCGGGGGGAGGGAGAGTGAGCAGTTCTTC. Full variable domain (remainder filled in from reference TRBV19 and TRBJ2-1): DGGITQSPKYLFRKEGQNVTLSCEQNLNHDAMYWYRQDPGQGLRLIYYSQIVNDFQKGDIAEGYSVSREKKESFPLTVTSAQKNPTAFYLCASSIGGRESEQFFGPGTRLTVL.

The gene calls are TRBV7-2 and TRBJ2-3; the D is unclear. V lost 4 bases and J lost 2, with 7 bases in between. CDR1 and CDR2 from the germline V gene are SGHTA and FQGNSA. The CDR3 length is 13 residues. As DNA, the CDR3 is TGTGCCAGCAGCTCAATGCCCACAGATACGCAGTATTTT. Translation: CASSSMPTDTQYF.

This clone appeared once. The chain carries TRBV9 and TRBJ2-2, with 14 bases fitting TRBD2. Trimming at V came to 5 bases and at J to 1 base, leaving 13 bases not matched to a gene. The CDR3 runs to 20 residues. Germline V lookup: CDR1 SGDLS, CDR2 YYNGEE. The CDR3 is CASSRTPGLAGAGNTGELFF. DNA for the CDR3: TGTGCCAGCAGTCGGACCCCGGGACTAGCGGGGGCAGGGAACACCGGGGAGCTGTTTTTT.

The chain is built from TRBV27 and TRBJ1-5; D call uncertain. V was pared by 1 base and J by 3 bases, with 7 bases between. From germline, CDR1 is MNHEY and CDR2 SMNVEV (reference sequence). The CDR3 spans 14 residues. The CDR3 DNA sequence: TGTGCCAGCAGTTTATTCAGTGCCAATCAGCCCCAGCATTTT. This encodes CASSLFSANQPQHF.

This clone was detected only once. The chain couples TRBV6-5 to TRBJ2-1; 12 bases fit TRBD2. V lost 0 bases to trimming and J lost 7 bases; unmatched junction nucleotides: 4. The CDR3 spans 16 residues. Germline lookup yields CDR1 MNHEY and CDR2 SVGAGI. The CDR3 protein is CASSYSRLAGVNEQFF. The CDR3, as DNA: TGTGCCAGCAGTTACTCGAGACTAGCGGGAGTAAATGAGCAGTTCTTC.

This rearrangement joins TRBV5-1 to TRBJ2-3; D possibly corresponds to TRBD1 (6 bases). Germline V gene sequence: CDR1 SGHRS, CDR2 YFSETQ. V shed 0 bases and J shed 6 bases, with 11 bases lying between them. CDR3 size: 14 residues. In nucleotides, the CDR3 is TGCGCCAGCAGCTTGGACGATGGGGGCGATACGCAGTATTTT. This gives the protein CASSLDDGGDTQYF.

The rearrangement joins TRBV18 to TRBJ2-1; D not resolved. Germline V lookup: CDR1 KGHSH, CDR2 LQKENI. V lost 2 bases to trimming and J lost 9 bases, with 14 bases between them. CDR3 size: 14 residues. CDR3 coding DNA: TGTGCCAGCTCACCATCAGGATTGGTTATTGAGCAGTTCTTC. It encodes CASSPSGLVIEQFF.

The chain recombines TRBV11-1 with TRBJ2-2; 8 positions agree with TRBD2. The J segment lost 9 bases and the V segment lost 11 bases, leaving 8 bases of the junction unmatched. Germline V CDR1 and CDR2: SGHAT, FQDESV (reference sequence). This CDR3 region has 12 residues. CDR3 nucleotide sequence: TGTGCCGCCGGGAGGGGAGGAAGGGAGCTGTTTTTT. Encoded protein: CAAGRGGRELFF.

J is TRBJ1-2 and V is TRBV5-5; D may be TRBD1 (6 bases). The germline V gene has CDR1 SGHKS and CDR2 YYEKEE (reference sequence). The CDR3 is 13 residues long. Trimming stripped 0 bases from V and 3 bases from J, with 6 bases between. CDR3 amino acids: CASSLAGDYGYTF. Here the CDR3 DNA reads TGTGCCAGCAGCTTGGCAGGGGACTATGGCTACACCTTC.

The CDR3 sequence: CASSLAASGYGETQYF. The CDR3 region has the DNA TGCGCCAGCAGCTTGGCGGCTAGCGGGTACGGAGAGACCCAGTACTTC. The V call is TRBV5-1, the J call TRBJ2-5; the match to TRBD2 covers 8 bases. This CDR3 is built from 16 residues. Germline assignment: CDR1 SGHRS and CDR2 YFSETQ. V lost 0 bases and J lost 4; bases outside the gene matches: 8.

V usage is TRBV5-5 and J usage is TRBJ2-7; 8 positions match TRBD1. Germline V gene lookup returns CDR1 SGHKS and CDR2 YYEKEE (reference sequence). V shed 2 bases and J 4 bases; nucleotides not matched to a gene: 2. The CDR3 sequence is 13 residues long. The CDR3 sequence: CASSFDRGYEQYF. DNA of the CDR3: TGTGCCAGCAGCTTTGACAGGGGTTACGAGCAGTACTTC.

The CDR3 bases are TGTGCCACAAGGACAGGGGGCGCAGATACGCAGTATTTT. It is translated as CATRTGGADTQYF. The chain employs TRBV15 and TRBJ2-3; 11 bases line up with TRBD1. Germline trimming cut 9 bases from V and 4 bases from J; bases unmatched to any gene: 3. The CDR3 length is 13 residues. Germline-derived CDR1 and CDR2 are LNHNV and YYDKDF (reference sequence). The full variable domain, in which reference TRBV15 and TRBJ2-3 provide the parts outside the CDR3, is DAMVIQNPRYQVTQFGKPVTLSCSQTLNHNVMYWYQQKSSQAPKLLFHYYDKDFNNEADTPDNFQSRRPNTSFCFLDIRSPGLGDTAMYLCATRTGGADTQYFGPGTRLTVL.

The V and J genes are TRBV10-3 and TRBJ2-7, with 8 bases identical to TRBD2. The V gene end was trimmed by 5 bases and the J gene end by 1 base; junction bases not matched to a gene: 1. The CDR3 is made up of 13 amino acids. Germline CDR1 reads ENHRY; CDR2 reads SYGVKD. The CDR3 is CAISQRESYEQYF. The CDR3 coding sequence is TGTGCCATCAGTCAGCGGGAGTCCTACGAGCAGTACTTC.

J is TRBJ2-3 and V is TRBV15; D may be TRBD2 (6 bases). V was clipped by 1 base and J by 4 bases, with 15 bases between them. This CDR3 has 16 amino acids. Germline-derived CDR1 and CDR2 are LNHNV and YYDKDF (reference sequence). The CDR3 DNA is TGTGCCACCAGCAGAGGACTAGTCCTATCCCCAGATACGCAGTATTTT. It translates to CATSRGLVLSPDTQYF.

The V call is TRBV6-1, the J call TRBJ1-1; the match to TRBD1 covers 8 bases. Trimming at V came to 0 bases and at J to 3 bases, leaving 9 bases not matched to a gene. Germline CDR1 MNHNS, CDR2 SASEGT. This CDR3 contains 17 residues. CDR3 region: CASSEAPGGAGYTEAFF. The CDR3 DNA reads TGTGCCAGCAGTGAAGCGCCAGGGGGCGCCGGGTACACTGAAGCTTTCTTT.

This chain joins TRBV6-1 and TRBJ2-7; 8 positions match TRBD1. The CDR3 loop spans 15 amino acids. The ends lost 0 bases at V and 3 bases at J; junction bases unmatched: 4. CDR1 MNHNS and CDR2 SASEGT come from the germline V gene. The CDR3 nucleotides are TGTGCCAGCAGTGAAGCGAGGACAGGGCGCTACGAGCAGTACTTC. Its protein product is CASSEARTGRYEQYF.

This clone was observed a single time. The chain carries TRBV11-2 and TRBJ2-2; 9 bases align to TRBD1. The CDR3 sequence is 13 residues long. V shed 4 bases, J shed 9 bases, and the junction held 3 bases outside the gene matches. The germline CDR1 and CDR2 sequences are SGHAT and FQNNGV. DNA for the CDR3: TGTGCCAGCAGCTGGACAGGGGTGAGGGAGCTGTTTTTT. Translation gives CASSWTGVRELFF. Supplemented by reference TRBV11-2 and TRBJ2-2, the full variable domain reads EAGVAQSPRYKIIEKRQSVAFWCNPISGHATLYWYQQILGQGPKLLIQFQNNGVVDDSQLPKDRFSAERLKGVDSTLKIQPAKLEDSAVYLCASSWTGVRELFFGEGSRLTVL.

The V gene is TRBV5-1, the J gene TRBJ2-1; TRBD1 agrees at 7 bases. This CDR3 comprises 14 residues. The V and J ends lost 6 bases and 2 bases, in that order; junction bases with no gene match: 5. CDR1 and CDR2 (germline): SGHRS, YFSETQ. CDR3 loop: CASTLDRPYNEQFF. The CDR3, as DNA: TGCGCCAGCACGTTGGACAGGCCCTACAATGAGCAGTTCTTC.

The chain couples TRBV30 to TRBJ1-3, with D uncertain. The germline V gene has CDR1 GTSNPN and CDR2 SVGIG (reference sequence). V was trimmed by 2 bases and J by 8 bases, leaving 7 bases between them. The CDR3 sequence is 11 residues long. CDR3 in amino acids: CAWSPRDTIYF. CDR3 nucleotide sequence: TGTGCCTGGAGTCCCCGCGACACCATATATTTT.

The chain recombines TRBV4-1 with TRBJ2-2, with TRBD1 matching 8 bases. In germline, CDR1 is MGHRA, CDR2 YSYEKL. CDR3 size: 18 residues. Germline trimming cut 4 bases from V and 4 bases from J; bases unmatched to any gene: 14. CDR3 coding DNA: TGCGCCAGCAGCCCGTACTCGATACGGACAGGGACCACCGGGGAGCTGTTTTTT. This encodes CASSPYSIRTGTTGELFF.

The V gene is TRBV7-8, the J gene TRBJ2-1; tentative D call: TRBD2 (6 bases). This CDR3 spans 14 amino acids. Trimming removed 4 bases at V and 8 bases at J, with 15 bases between. CDR1 and CDR2 (germline): SGHVS, FQNEAQ. The CDR3: CASSSGAGFDEQFF. CDR3 in DNA: TGTGCCAGCAGCTCCGGGGCGGGGTTCGATGAGCAGTTCTTC.